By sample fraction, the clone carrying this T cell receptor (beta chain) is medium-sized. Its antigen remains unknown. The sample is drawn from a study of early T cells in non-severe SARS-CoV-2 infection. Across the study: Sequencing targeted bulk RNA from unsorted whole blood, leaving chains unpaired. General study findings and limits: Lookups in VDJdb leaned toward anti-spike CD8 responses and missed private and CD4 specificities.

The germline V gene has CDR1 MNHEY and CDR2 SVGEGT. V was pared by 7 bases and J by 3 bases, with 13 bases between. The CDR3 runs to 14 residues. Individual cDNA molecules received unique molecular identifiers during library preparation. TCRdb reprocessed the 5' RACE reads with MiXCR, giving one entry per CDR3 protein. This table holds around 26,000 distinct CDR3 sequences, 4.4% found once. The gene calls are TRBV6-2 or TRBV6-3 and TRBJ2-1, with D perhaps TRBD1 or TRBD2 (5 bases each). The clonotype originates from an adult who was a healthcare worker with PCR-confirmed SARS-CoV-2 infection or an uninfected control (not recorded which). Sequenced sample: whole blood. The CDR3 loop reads CASTPRGSYNEQFF. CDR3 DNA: TGTGCCAGCACTCCCCGGGGCAGCTACAATGAGCAGTTCTTC.